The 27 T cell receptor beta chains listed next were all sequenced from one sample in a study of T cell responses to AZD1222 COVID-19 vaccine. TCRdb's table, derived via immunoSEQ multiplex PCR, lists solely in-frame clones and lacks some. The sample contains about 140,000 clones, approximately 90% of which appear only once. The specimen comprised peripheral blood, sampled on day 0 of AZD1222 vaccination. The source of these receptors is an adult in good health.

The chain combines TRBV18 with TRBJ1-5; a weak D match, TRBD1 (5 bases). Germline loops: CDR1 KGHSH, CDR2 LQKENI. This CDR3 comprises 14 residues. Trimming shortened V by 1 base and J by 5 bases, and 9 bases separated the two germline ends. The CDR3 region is CASSPRQGYQPQHF. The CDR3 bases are TGTGCCAGCTCACCACGGCAGGGCTATCAGCCCCAGCATTTT.

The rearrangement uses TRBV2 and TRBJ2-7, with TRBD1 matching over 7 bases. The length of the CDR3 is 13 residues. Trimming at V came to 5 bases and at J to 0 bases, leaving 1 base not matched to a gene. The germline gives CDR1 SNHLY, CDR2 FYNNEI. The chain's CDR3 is CASSRDSSYEQYF. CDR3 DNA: TGTGCCAGCAGTAGGGACAGCTCCTACGAGCAGTACTTC.

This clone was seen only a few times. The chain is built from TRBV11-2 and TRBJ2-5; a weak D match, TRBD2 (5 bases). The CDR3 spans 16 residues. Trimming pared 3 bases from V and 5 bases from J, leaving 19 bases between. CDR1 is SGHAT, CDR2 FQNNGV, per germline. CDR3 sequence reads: CASSLIGAALSETQYF. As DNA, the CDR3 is TGTGCCAGCAGCTTGATAGGAGCGGCGCTTTCGGAGACCCAGTACTTC.

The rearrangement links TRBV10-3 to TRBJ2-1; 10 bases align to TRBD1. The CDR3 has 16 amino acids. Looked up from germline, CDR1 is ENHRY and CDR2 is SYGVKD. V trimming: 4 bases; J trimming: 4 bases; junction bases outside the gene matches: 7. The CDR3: CAISGRGTGAYNEQFF. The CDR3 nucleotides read TGTGCCATCAGTGGCCGAGGGACAGGGGCATACAATGAGCAGTTCTTC.

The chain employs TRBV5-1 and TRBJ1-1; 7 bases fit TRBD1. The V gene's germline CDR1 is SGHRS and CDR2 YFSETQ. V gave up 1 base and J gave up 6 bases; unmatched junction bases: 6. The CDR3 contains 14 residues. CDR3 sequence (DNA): TGCGCCAGCAGCTTGTCGCTTGGACAGGCTGAAGCTTTCTTT. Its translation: CASSLSLGQAEAFF.

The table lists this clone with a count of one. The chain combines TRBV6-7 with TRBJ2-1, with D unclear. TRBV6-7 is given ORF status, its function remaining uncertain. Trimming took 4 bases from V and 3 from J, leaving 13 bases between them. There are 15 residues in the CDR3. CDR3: CASSSQDHNYNEQFF. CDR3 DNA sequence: TGTGCCAGCAGTTCCCAAGACCATAACTACAATGAGCAGTTCTTC.

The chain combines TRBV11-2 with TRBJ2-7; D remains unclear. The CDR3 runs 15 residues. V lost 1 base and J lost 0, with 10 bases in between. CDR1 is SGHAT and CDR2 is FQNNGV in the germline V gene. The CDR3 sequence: CASSLVVGSSYEQYF. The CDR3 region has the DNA TGTGCCAGCAGCTTAGTGGTAGGCAGCTCCTACGAGCAGTACTTC. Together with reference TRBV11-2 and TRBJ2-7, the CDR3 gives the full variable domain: EAGVAQSPRYKIIEKRQSVAFWCNPISGHATLYWYQQILGQGPKLLIQFQNNGVVDDSQLPKDRFSAERLKGVDSTLKIQPAKLEDSAVYLCASSLVVGSSYEQYFGPGTRLTVT.

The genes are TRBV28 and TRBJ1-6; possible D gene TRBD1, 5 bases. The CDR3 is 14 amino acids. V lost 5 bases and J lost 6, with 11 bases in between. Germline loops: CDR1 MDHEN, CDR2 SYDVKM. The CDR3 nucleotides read TGTGCCAGCAGTCCTCCAGGGAGTAATTCACCCCTCCACTTT. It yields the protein CASSPPGSNSPLHF.

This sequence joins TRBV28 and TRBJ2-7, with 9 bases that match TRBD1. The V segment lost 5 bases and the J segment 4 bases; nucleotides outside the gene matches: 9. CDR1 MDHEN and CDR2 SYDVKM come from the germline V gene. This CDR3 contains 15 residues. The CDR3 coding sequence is TGTGCCAGCAGTATCACCGGGACAGGGAAATACGAGCAGTACTTC. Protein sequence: CASSITGTGKYEQYF.

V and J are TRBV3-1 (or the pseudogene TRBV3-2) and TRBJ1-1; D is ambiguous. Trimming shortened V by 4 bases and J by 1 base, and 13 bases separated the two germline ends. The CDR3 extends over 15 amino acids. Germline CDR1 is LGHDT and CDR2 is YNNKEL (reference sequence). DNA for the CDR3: TGTGCCAGCAGCCCATACAGCGCTGGGAACACTGAAGCTTTCTTT. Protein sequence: CASSPYSAGNTEAFF.

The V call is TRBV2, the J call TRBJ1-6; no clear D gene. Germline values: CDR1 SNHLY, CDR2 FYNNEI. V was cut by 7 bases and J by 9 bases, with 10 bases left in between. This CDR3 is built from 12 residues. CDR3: CASMLERSPLHF. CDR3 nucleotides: TGTGCCAGCATGCTGGAACGTTCACCCCTCCACTTT.

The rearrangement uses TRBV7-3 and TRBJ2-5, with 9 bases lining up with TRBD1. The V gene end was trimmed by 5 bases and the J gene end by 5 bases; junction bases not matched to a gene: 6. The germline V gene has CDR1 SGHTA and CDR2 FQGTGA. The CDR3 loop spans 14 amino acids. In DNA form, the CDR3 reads TGTGCCAGCAGCCTGACAGGGGGGAGTGAGACCCAGTACTTC. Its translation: CASSLTGGSETQYF.

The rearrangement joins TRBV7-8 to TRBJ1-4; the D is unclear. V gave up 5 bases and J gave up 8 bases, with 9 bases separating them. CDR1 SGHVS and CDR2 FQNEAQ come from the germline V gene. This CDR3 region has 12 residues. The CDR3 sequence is CASSPQLEKLFF. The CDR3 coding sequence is TGTGCCAGCAGCCCGCAGTTAGAAAAACTGTTTTTT.

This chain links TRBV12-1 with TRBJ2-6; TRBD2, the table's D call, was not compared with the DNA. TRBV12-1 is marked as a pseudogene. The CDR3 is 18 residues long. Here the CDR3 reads CASNSRGGAQNGANVLTF. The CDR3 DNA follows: TGTGCCAGCAACTCGCGTGGGGGGGCACAAAATGGGGCCAACGTCCTGACTTTC.

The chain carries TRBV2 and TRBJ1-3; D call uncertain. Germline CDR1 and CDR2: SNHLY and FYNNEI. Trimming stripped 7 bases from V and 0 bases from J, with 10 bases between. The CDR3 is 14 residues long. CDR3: CASTWSSSGNTIYF. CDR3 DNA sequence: TGTGCCAGCACTTGGTCTTCCTCTGGAAACACCATATATTTT.

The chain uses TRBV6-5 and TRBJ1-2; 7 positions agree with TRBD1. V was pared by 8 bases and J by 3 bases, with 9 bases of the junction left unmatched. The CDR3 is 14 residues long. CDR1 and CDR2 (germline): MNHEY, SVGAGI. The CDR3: CASSGEGAHYGYTF. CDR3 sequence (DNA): TGTGCCAGCTCGGGGGAGGGGGCCCACTATGGCTACACCTTC.

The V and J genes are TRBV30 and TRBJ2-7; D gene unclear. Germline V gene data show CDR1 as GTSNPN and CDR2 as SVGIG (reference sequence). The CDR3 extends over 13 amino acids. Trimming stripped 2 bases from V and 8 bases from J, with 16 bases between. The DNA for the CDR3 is TGTGCCTGGAGTAGTGGCTCTAGAAGAAAGCAGTACTTC. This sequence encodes CAWSSGSRRKQYF.

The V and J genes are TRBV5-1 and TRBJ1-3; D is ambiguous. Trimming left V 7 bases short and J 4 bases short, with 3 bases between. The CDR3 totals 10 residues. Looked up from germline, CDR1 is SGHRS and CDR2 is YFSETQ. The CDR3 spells CASPGNTIYF. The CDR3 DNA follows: TGCGCCAGCCCGGGAAACACCATATATTTT.

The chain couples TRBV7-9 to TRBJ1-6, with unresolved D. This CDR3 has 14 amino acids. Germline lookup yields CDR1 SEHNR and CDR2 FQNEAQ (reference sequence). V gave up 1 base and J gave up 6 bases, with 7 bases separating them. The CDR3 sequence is CASSLVLTNSPLHF. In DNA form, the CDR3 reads TGTGCCAGCAGCTTAGTCTTAACTAATTCACCCCTCCACTTT.

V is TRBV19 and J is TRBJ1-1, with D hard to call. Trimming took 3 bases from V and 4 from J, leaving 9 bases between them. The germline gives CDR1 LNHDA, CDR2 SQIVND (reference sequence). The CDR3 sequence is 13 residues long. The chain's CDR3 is CASSIGAVTEAFF. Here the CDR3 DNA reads TGTGCCAGTAGTATCGGTGCGGTCACTGAAGCTTTCTTT.

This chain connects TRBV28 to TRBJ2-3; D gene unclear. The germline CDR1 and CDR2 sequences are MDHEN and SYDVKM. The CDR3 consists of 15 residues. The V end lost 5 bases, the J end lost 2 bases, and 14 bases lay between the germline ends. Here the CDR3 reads CASSPPAQLTDTQYF. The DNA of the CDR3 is TGTGCCAGCAGTCCACCCGCACAACTCACAGATACGCAGTATTTT.

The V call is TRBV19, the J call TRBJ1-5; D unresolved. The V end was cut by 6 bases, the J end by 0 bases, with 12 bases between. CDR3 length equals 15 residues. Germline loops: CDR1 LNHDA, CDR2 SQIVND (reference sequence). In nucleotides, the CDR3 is TGTGCCAGTAGCACGACGGCATATAGCAATCAGCCCCAGCATTTT. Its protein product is CASSTTAYSNQPQHF.

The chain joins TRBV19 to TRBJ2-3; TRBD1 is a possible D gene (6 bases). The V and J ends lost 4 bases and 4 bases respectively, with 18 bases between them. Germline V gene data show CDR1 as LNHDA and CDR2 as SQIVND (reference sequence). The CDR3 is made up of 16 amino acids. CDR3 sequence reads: CASSRQQGMAADTQYF. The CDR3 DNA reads TGTGCCAGTAGTAGGCAACAGGGAATGGCGGCAGATACGCAGTATTTT.

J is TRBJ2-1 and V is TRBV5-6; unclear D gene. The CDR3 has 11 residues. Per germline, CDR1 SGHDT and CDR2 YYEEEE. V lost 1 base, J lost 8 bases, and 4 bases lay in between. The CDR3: CASSLFDEQFF. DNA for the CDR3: TGTGCCAGCAGCTTGTTCGATGAGCAGTTCTTC.

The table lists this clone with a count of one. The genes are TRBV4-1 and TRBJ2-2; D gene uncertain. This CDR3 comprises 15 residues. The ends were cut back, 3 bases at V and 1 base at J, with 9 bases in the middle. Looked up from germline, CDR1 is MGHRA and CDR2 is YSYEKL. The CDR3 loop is CASSHRPLNTGELFF. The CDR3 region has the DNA TGCGCCAGCAGCCACCGTCCGCTGAACACCGGGGAGCTGTTTTTT.

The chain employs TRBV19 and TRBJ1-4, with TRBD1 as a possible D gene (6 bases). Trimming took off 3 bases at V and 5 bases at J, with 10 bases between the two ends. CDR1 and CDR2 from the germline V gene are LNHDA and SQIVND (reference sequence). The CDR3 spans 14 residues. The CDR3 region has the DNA TGTGCCAGTAGTATGGCAGGGGCGAATGAAAAACTGTTTTTT. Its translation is CASSMAGANEKLFF.

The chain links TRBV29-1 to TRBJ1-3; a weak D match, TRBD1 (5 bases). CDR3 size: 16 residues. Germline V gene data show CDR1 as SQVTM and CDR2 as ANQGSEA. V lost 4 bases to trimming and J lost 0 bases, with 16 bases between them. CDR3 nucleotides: TGCAGCGTTGTTGCAGGCCGAGACAGCTCTGGAAACACCATATATTTT. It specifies CSVVAGRDSSGNTIYF.